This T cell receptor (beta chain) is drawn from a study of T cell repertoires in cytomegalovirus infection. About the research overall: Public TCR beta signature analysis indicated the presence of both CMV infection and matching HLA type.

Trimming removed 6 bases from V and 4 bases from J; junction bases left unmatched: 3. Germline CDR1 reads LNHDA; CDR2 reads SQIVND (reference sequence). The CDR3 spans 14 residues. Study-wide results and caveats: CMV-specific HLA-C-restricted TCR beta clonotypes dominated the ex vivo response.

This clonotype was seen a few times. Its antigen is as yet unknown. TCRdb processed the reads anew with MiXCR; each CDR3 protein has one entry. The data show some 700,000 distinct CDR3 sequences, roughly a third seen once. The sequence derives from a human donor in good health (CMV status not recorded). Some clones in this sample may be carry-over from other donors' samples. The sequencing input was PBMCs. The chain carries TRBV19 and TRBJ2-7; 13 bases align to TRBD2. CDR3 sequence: CASSPTSGRYEQYF. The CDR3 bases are TGTGCCAGTAGCCCGACTAGCGGGAGGTACGAGCAGTACTTC. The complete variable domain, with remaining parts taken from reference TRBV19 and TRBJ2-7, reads DGGITQSPKYLFRKEGQNVTLSCEQNLNHDAMYWYRQDPGQGLRLIYYSQIVNDFQKGDIAEGYSVSREKKESFPLTVTSAQKNPTAFYLCASSPTSGRYEQYFGPGTRLTVT.